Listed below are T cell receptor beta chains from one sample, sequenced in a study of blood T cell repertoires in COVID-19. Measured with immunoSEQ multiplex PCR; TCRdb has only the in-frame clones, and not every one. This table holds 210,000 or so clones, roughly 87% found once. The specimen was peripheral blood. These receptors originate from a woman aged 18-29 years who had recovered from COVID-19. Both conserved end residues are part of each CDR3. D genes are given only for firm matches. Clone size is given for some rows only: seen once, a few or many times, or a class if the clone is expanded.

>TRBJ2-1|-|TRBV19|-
TGTGCCAGTAGTTTCTTAAGCTCTCCGGTGGTGTGGCAGTTCTTC
CASSFLSSPVVWQFF
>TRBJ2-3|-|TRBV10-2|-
TGCGCCAGCAGCACCGGGATCTCAACCCCAGATACGCAGTATTTT
CASSTGISTPDTQYF
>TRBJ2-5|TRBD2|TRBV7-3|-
TGTGCCAGCAGCTTCGGACTAGCTCAAGAGACCCAGTACTTC
CASSFGLAQETQYF
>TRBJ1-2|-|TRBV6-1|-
TGTGCCAGCAGTGAATCTATCTTGGTTGATGGCTACACCTTC
CASSESILVDGYTF
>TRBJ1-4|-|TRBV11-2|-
TGTGCCAGCACCCCTAGGGGAGGGGAAAAACTGTTTTTT
CASTPRGGEKLFF
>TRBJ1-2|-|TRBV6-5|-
TGTGCCAGTCACAGGCCTGCTAACTATGGCTACACCTTC
CASHRPANYGYTF
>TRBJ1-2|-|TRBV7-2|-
TGTGCCAGCAGCTTACAGGTCAACTATGGCTACACCTTC
CASSLQVNYGYTF
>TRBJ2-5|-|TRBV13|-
TGTGCCAGCAGCCCACCCTCAGCGGTCCTCCAAGAGACCCAGTACTTC
CASSPPSAVLQETQYF
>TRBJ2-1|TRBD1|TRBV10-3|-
TGTGCCATCAGTGAGAGCGGACAGGGGTGGAATGAGCAGTTCTTC
CAISESGQGWNEQFF
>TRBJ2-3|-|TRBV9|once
TGTGCCAGCAGCGTAGCTGGCAGTACCTTCACAGATACGCAGTATTTT
CASSVAGSTFTDTQYF
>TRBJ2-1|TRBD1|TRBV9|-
TGTGCCAGCAGCGAGTGGACAGGGGGAAACTTCTACAATGAGCAGTTCTTC
CASSEWTGGNFYNEQFF
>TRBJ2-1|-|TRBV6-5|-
TGTGCCAGTGCCTGGACAGAAAGGAGCAATGAGCAGTTCTTC
CASAWTERSNEQFF
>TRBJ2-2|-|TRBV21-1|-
TGTGCCAGCAGCAAAGAGCAGGGCCCGAACACCGGGGAGCTGTTTTTT
CASSKEQGPNTGELFF
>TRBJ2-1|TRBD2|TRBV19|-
TGTGCCAGTAGTATGGGAGCGGGGGGGCCCTACAATGAGCAGTTCTTC
CASSMGAGGPYNEQFF
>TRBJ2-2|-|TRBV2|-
TGTGCCAGCAATAGAGGACAGACTAACACCGGGGAGCTGTTTTTT
CASNRGQTNTGELFF
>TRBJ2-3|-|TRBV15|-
TGTGCTACCGGGGGACTTCCTGGGGATACGCAGTATTTT
CATGGLPGDTQYF
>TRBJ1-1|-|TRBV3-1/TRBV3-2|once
TGTGCCAGCAGTACCAGGGGTCGTAACACTGAAGCTTTCTTT
CASSTRGRNTEAFF
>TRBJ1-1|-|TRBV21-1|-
TGTGCCAGCAGCCCTCCGGGGGGTATTTGGACTGAAGCTTTCTTT
CASSPPGGIWTEAFF
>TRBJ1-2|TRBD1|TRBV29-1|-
TGCAGCGTTGAGACAGGGGCGGGCTATGGCTACACCTTC
CSVETGAGYGYTF
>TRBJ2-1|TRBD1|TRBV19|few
TGTGCCAGTCTTGCAGGGGGCAATGAGCAGTTCTTC
CASLAGGNEQFF
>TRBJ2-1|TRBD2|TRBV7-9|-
TGTGCCAGCAGCTTATTGCCTAGCGGGACTGAGCAGTTCTTC
CASSLLPSGTEQFF
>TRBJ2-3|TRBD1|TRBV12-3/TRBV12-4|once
TGTGCCAGCGACAGGGGCACAGATACGCAGTATTTT
CASDRGTDTQYF
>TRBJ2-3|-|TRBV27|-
TGTGCCAGCAGTTTAGTGGCAGCAGATACGCAGTATTTT
CASSLVAADTQYF
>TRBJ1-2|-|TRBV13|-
TGTGCCAGCAGCTTAGGGGCGGCGGTTAACTATGGCTACACCTTC
CASSLGAAVNYGYTF
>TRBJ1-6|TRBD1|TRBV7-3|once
TGTGCCAGCAGCCCAACAGGGGGAAATTCACCCCTCCACTTT
CASSPTGGNSPLHF
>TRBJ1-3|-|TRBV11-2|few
TGTGCCAGCAGCTTACACTCGGCGGTCTCTGGAAACACCATATATTTT
CASSLHSAVSGNTIYF
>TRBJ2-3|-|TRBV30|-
TGTGCCTGCACAGCAGGCCAACGCACAGATACGCAGTATTTT
CACTAGQRTDTQYF
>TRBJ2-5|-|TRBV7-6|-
TGTGCCAGCAGCTCCAAAGAGACCCAGTACTTC
CASSSKETQYF
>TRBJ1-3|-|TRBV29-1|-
TGCAGCGTTCCGAACAGGGACGGAAACACCATATATTTT
CSVPNRDGNTIYF
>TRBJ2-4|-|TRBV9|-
TGTGCCAGCAGCCCAGGACAGACACTAGCCAAAAACATTCAGTACTTC
CASSPGQTLAKNIQYF
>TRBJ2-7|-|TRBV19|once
TGTGCCAGTAGTAGGTCCCCAGGGGACTACGAGCAGTACTTC
CASSRSPGDYEQYF
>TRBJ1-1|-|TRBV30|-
TGTGCCTGGAGGGAGGGAAACACTGAAGCTTTCTTT
CAWREGNTEAFF
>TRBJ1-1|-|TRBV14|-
TGTGCCAGCAGCCAAGATATGTACACTGAAGCTTTCTTT
CASSQDMYTEAFF
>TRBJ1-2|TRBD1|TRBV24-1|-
TGTGCCACCAGTGACTCGGACAGGAGTTATGGCTACACCTTC
CATSDSDRSYGYTF
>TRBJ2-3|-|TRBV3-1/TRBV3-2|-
TGTGCCAGCAGCCAAGATGTATCAGGGGTGGCAGATACGCAGTATTTT
CASSQDVSGVADTQYF
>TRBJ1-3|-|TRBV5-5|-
TGTGCCAGCAGCCGATCAGGGGTCTCTGGAAACACCATATATTTT
CASSRSGVSGNTIYF
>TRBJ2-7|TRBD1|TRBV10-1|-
TGCGCCAGCATCCCCAGACAGGGATCGTCCTACGAGCAGTACTTC
CASIPRQGSSYEQYF
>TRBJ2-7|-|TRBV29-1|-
TGCAGCCCGACGATGGACACTTCCTACGAGCAGTACTTC
CSPTMDTSYEQYF
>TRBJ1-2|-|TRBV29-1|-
TGCAGCGTAGATGGATACAGCAACTATGGCTACACCTTC
CSVDGYSNYGYTF
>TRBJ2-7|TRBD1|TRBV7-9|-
TGTGCCAGCAGCTTAAGGACAGGGATCCACGAGCAGTACTTC
CASSLRTGIHEQYF
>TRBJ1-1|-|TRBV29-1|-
TGCAGCGTTGTATTCAGGCCAGGCATGAACACTGAAGCTTTCTTT
CSVVFRPGMNTEAFF
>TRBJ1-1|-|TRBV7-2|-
TGTGCCAGCAGCTATCACACAGGGACGAACACTGAAGCTTTCTTT
CASSYHTGTNTEAFF
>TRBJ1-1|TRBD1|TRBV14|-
TGTGCCAGCAGCCAGGTCAGGGGGCAAGGCACTGAAGCTTTCTTT
CASSQVRGQGTEAFF
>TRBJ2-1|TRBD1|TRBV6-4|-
TGTGCCAGCAGTGCCGGGACAGGGACCTACAATGAGCAGTTCTTC
CASSAGTGTYNEQFF
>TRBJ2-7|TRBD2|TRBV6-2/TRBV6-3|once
TGTGCCAGCAGTCGGCTAGCGGGTGCCTACGAGCAGTACTTC
CASSRLAGAYEQYF
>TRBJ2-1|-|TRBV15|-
TGTGCCACCAGCAGAACCCAAACAGATCGCCATGAGCAGTTCTTC
CATSRTQTDRHEQFF
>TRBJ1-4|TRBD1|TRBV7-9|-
TGTGCCAGCAGCCTCACACCGGGACAGGGACGGGAAAAACTGTTTTTT
CASSLTPGQGREKLFF
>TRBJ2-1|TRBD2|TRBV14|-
TGTGCCAGCAGCCGAAGACTAGCGCGCGACAATGAGCAGTTCTTC
CASSRRLARDNEQFF
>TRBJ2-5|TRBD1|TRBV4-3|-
TGCGCCAGCAGCCAACAAGGGAGGACAGGGCCAGAGACCCAGTACTTC
CASSQQGRTGPETQYF
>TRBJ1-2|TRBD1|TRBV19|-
TGTGCCAGTAGTATGACAGGGACTTCTAGCTATGGCTACACCTTC
CASSMTGTSSYGYTF
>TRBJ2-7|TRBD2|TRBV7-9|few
TGTGCCAGCAGCCGACGGCGGGAGGCCGAGCAGTACTTC
CASSRRREAEQYF
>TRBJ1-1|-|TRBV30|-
TGTGCCTGGAGTGTCAACAGGGCTGAAGCTTTCTTT
CAWSVNRAEAFF
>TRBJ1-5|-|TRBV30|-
TGTGCCTGGAGCTTAGGGGCCGGGCAGCCCCAGCATTTT
CAWSLGAGQPQHF
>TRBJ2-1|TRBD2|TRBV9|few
TGTGCCAGCAGCGGAGCGGGGAGCTCCTACAATGAGCAGTTCTTC
CASSGAGSSYNEQFF
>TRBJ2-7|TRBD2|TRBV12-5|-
TGTGCTAGTGGTTTGGGACTAGCGGGAGTTAAGGGCGAGCAGTACTTC
CASGLGLAGVKGEQYF